A selection of T cell receptor beta chains follows, all from one sample in a study of blood T cell repertoires in COVID-19. Generated by immunoSEQ multiplex PCR, the TCRdb table keeps only in-frame clones and is missing some. The sample records about 120,000 clones, around nine tenths being singletons. The sequenced sample consisted of peripheral blood. These receptors originate from a human donor with acute or convalescent COVID-19. The donor label of this sample is uncertain. Each CDR3 is given with its conserved first and last residue. Clone size is stated in some rows and not others, as once, few, many or a class when expanded.

j_gene,abundance,v_gene,CDR3aa
TRBJ2-1,.,TRBV15,CATSPRQGMNEQFF
TRBJ2-1,.,TRBV7-3,CASSFDRGDNEQFF
TRBJ1-2,once,TRBV28,CASRSTGGDYGYTF
TRBJ1-4,.,TRBV30,CAWSARDRERFF
TRBJ1-6,.,TRBV28,CASSSSGEGYSPLHF
TRBJ2-4,.,TRBV7-8,CASSLMQNLAKNIQYF
TRBJ1-5,.,TRBV7-9,CASSSDRGQPQHF
TRBJ1-2,.,TRBV27,CASSLSPVEHWLYGYTF
TRBJ2-1,.,TRBV27,CASSLSGHSYNEQFF
TRBJ1-2,.,TRBV19,CASTKTPYTPSYGYTF
TRBJ2-1,.,TRBV6-6,CASNSAGYEQFF
TRBJ1-1,.,TRBV9,CASSLDTYTEAFF
TRBJ2-1,.,TRBV7-7,CASSPGGSEQFF
TRBJ2-1,.,TRBV19,CASSWRGNEQFF
TRBJ2-7,.,TRBV3-1/TRBV3-2,CASSRRTSGGGDEQYF
TRBJ2-1,.,TRBV6-1,CASSERRSSYNEQFF
TRBJ1-1,once,TRBV6-5,CASSYWTGSGTEAFF
TRBJ2-7,.,TRBV6-5,CASRSTSGGYEQYF
TRBJ2-7,.,TRBV14,CASSDTGQGMDEQYF
TRBJ1-1,.,TRBV28,CASSVQGPEAFF
TRBJ2-3,.,TRBV27,CASSPRGDTQYF
TRBJ1-5,.,TRBV12-5,CASALTSYQPQHF
TRBJ2-2,few,TRBV3-1/TRBV3-2,CASSVAGAATGELFF
TRBJ2-3,.,TRBV7-8,CASSLEAGGSRGQYF
TRBJ1-4,.,TRBV29-1,CSAIQGATGEKLFF
TRBJ1-2,.,TRBV3-1/TRBV3-2,CASTGGQGDYGYTF
TRBJ2-7,.,TRBV4-2,CASSQSLPAGAFTYEQYF
TRBJ1-3,.,TRBV14,CASSQDTRVHTIYF
TRBJ2-2,.,TRBV7-2,CASSQRGSAGELFF
TRBJ1-2,.,TRBV28,CASSRDGYTF
TRBJ1-5,.,TRBV4-1,CASSQDADRGNQPQHF
TRBJ2-1,.,TRBV11-2,CASSLTRGPSSYNEQFF
TRBJ1-6,.,TRBV7-2,CASSLETRNSPLHF
TRBJ1-2,.,TRBV28,CASSHREGYTF
TRBJ2-7,.,TRBV5-4,CASSFESSVYEQYF
TRBJ2-2,.,TRBV20-1,CSASRRQGSTGELFF
TRBJ1-1,.,TRBV29-1,CSVWRAQNTEAFF
TRBJ2-1,.,TRBV18,CASSSLGTGYNEQFF
TRBJ2-5,once,TRBV19,CASNPGTVLSETQYF
TRBJ2-7,.,TRBV28,CASSTGGGGYEQYF
TRBJ2-3,.,TRBV19,CASSIGAGGLTDTQYF
TRBJ2-7,once,TRBV2,CASSLSSYEQYF
TRBJ1-3,.,TRBV7-2,CASSSGQPGNTIYF
TRBJ2-7,.,TRBV30,CAWSRGLAGPAGGYEQYF
TRBJ2-5,.,TRBV28,CASSGQGTQETQYF
TRBJ1-4,.,TRBV29-1,CSVEERDRQKLFF
TRBJ2-7,once,TRBV7-2,CASSGLAGGRNLYEQYF
TRBJ2-2,.,TRBV6-2/TRBV6-3,CASSGGLAATNTGELFF
TRBJ1-1,.,TRBV11-2,CASSLQGMTEAFF
TRBJ2-1,.,TRBV2,CASSGPAGSYNEQFF
TRBJ1-2,.,TRBV28,CASSFGRGSYGYTF
TRBJ1-5,.,TRBV19,CASLDRASNQPQHF